The present entry profiles one T cell receptor beta chain with its context. The antigen remains undetermined. The cDNA for TCR beta came from 5'RACE template switching with UMIs. TCRdb re-called the 5' RACE reads, yielding one record per CDR3 amino acid sequence without DNA. The sample includes 150,000 to 170,000 distinct CDR3 sequences. This entry is derived from a study of T cells expressing NK-cell markers. Looking at the study overall: It was from sorted CD3+CD56+NKG2C+, CD3+CD56+NKG2C- and CD3+CD56-NKG2C+ T cells that TCR beta repertoires came. Seropositivity for HCMV was found in seven of the eight sequenced donors, with one seronegative. General study results and limits: Once again these clonotypes came out on top in the CD3+CD56-NKG2C+ fraction of several donors.

This CDR3 region has 17 residues. The germline gives CDR1 SGDLS, CDR2 YYNGEE. This chain uses TRBV9 with TRBJ2-2; TCRdb names TRBD1, which stays unverified in the absence of DNA. Material: blood T cells: a sorted CD56 or NKG2C T cell subset, CD4+ or CD8+ T cells, or bulk PBMC T cells (not recorded which). The clonotype was recovered from a woman aged 50 to 65 in good health. The CDR3 here is CASSVHQPTGNTGELFF.